A single sample gave rise to the 5 T cell receptor beta chains below, sequenced in a study of blood T cell repertoires in COVID-19. Sequenced by immunoSEQ multiplex PCR; TCRdb stores in-frame clones only, minus some. The table lists around 120,000 clones, roughly 70% of them singletons. The specimen sequenced was peripheral blood. These receptors all stem from a human donor with acute or convalescent COVID-19. The donor label of this sample is uncertain.

This clone is a singleton in its sample. The V call is TRBV7-9, the J call TRBJ2-1; D remains unclear. Trimming pared 5 bases from V and 5 bases from J, leaving 16 bases between. From germline, CDR1 is SEHNR and CDR2 FQNEAQ (reference sequence). The CDR3 is 15 amino acids. The CDR3 spells CASSQPVVLDNEQFF. CDR3 nucleotide sequence: TGTGCCAGCAGCCAACCCGTGGTTCTAGACAATGAGCAGTTCTTC.

V gene TRBV5-6 combines with J gene TRBJ1-4, with TRBD1 matching 7 bases. The CDR3 runs to 15 residues. CDR1 is SGHDT and CDR2 is YYEEEE in the germline V gene. V lost 1 base and J lost 7; bases outside the gene matches: 7. CDR3 loop: CASSLTGVGGEKLFF. The CDR3, as DNA: TGTGCCAGCAGCTTGACAGGGGTTGGGGGTGAAAAACTGTTTTTT.

Points on this clone: At one boundary the junction diverges from the germline segment, which might be a read error. The CDR3 loop reads CTSSLFRDRGIDTQYF. In DNA, the CDR3 is TGTACCAGCAGCTTGTTTCGGGACAGGGGAATAGATACGCAGTATTTT. The rearrangement links TRBV5-8 to TRBJ2-3; TRBD1 matches 10 bases. The CDR3 extends over 16 amino acids. CDR1 is SGHTS and CDR2 is YDEGEE in the germline V gene. The full variable domain, its missing parts supplied by reference TRBV5-8 and TRBJ2-3, is EAGVTQSPTHLIKTRGQQATLRCSPISGHTSVYWYQQALGLGLQFLLWYDEGEERNRGNFPPRFSGRQFPNYSSELNVNALELEDSALYLCTSSLFRDRGIDTQYFGPGTRLTVL.

The V call is TRBV7-2, the J call TRBJ1-1; perhaps TRBD1 as D (5 bases). CDR3 length: 18 amino acids. Trimming stripped 1 base from V and 0 bases from J, with 18 bases between. Germline-derived CDR1 and CDR2 are SGHTA and FQGNSA. In DNA, the CDR3 is TGTGCCAGCAGCTTAGACTCTAGGGAGGGGCGGATGAACACTGAAGCTTTCTTT. Protein sequence: CASSLDSREGRMNTEAFF.

CDR3 protein: CASGGRNTEAFF. DNA of the CDR3: TGTGCCAGCGGAGGGAGGAACACTGAAGCTTTCTTT. The chain combines TRBV7-9 with TRBJ1-1; D is ambiguous. Trimming removed 8 bases from V and 1 base from J, with 8 bases in between. The length of the CDR3 is 12 residues. CDR1 and CDR2 from the germline V gene are SEHNR and FQNEAQ (reference sequence).